A selection of T cell receptor beta chains follows, all from one sample in a study of shared clonotypes between healthy human individuals. The table came from immunoSEQ multiplex PCR; TCRdb's copy has only in-frame clones and leaves some out. The data show 450,000 to 500,000 clones, approximately 84% seen once. The sequenced sample consisted of PBMCs. The receptors come from a woman between 40 and 50 years old in good health. Some clones in this sample may be carry-over from other donors' samples. Both conserved end residues are part of each CDR3. The D gene is left open where the match is weak. Some rows mark clone size as missing; the rest say once, few, many or name a class of expanded clone.

length | J | size | D | V | CDR3 | DNA
15 | TRBJ2-3 | - | TRBD2 | TRBV2 | CASRGIAGTTDTQYF | TGTGCCAGCAGGGGAATAGCGGGAACCACAGATACGCAGTATTTT
15 | TRBJ2-7 | - | - | TRBV11-2 | CASSLDKPGLNEQYF | TGTGCCAGCAGCTTAGATAAGCCGGGTCTGAACGAGCAGTACTTC
15 | TRBJ2-7 | once | TRBD1 | TRBV5-4 | CASSLVETGSYEQYF | TGTGCCAGCAGCTTGGTCGAGACAGGGTCGTACGAGCAGTACTTC
12 | TRBJ2-3 | once | - | TRBV7-9 | CASSPTTDTQYF | TGTGCCAGCAGCCCCACTACAGATACGCAGTATTTT
12 | TRBJ1-1 | - | - | TRBV28 | CASSLRFTEAFF | TGTGCCAGCAGTTTAAGGTTCACTGAAGCTTTCTTT
13 | TRBJ1-2 | - | - | TRBV5-1 | CASSLTAFYGYTF | TGCGCCAGCAGCTTGACCGCTTTCTATGGCTACACCTTC
15 | TRBJ2-5 | - | - | TRBV19 | CASSSGTDIRETQYF | TGTGCCAGTAGTAGCGGGACGGATATCCGGGAGACCCAGTACTTC
11 | TRBJ1-1 | - | - | TRBV11-2 | CASSLGGEAFF | TGTGCCAGCAGTCTTGGGGGTGAAGCTTTCTTT
16 | TRBJ2-7 | - | TRBD1 | TRBV11-2 | CASSKYSGGIGYEQYF | TGTGCCAGCAGCAAGTACTCAGGGGGAATCGGGTACGAGCAGTACTTC
16 | TRBJ2-6 | - | - | TRBV5-1 | CASSLVGSAGANVLTF | TGCGCCAGCAGCTTGGTAGGAAGCGCTGGGGCCAACGTCCTGACTTTC
14 | TRBJ1-4 | - | TRBD1 | TRBV19 | CASSTGTANEKLFF | TGTGCCAGTAGCACCGGGACAGCTAATGAAAAACTGTTTTTT
16 | TRBJ2-3 | - | TRBD2 | TRBV19 | CASSTGLAGGWDTQYF | TGTGCCAGTAGTACGGGACTAGCGGGAGGATGGGATACGCAGTATTTT
14 | TRBJ2-5 | - | TRBD1 | TRBV2 | CASSPDRGVETQYF | TGTGCCAGCAGTCCGGACAGGGGGGTCGAGACCCAGTACTTC
16 | TRBJ1-3 | many | TRBD1 | TRBV4-1 | CASSQITTGAGNTIYF | TGCGCCAGCAGCCAAATTACTACAGGGGCTGGAAACACCATATATTTT
11 | TRBJ2-3 | few | - | TRBV19 | CASSIGRTQYF | TGTGCCAGTAGTATAGGGAGAACGCAGTATTTT
16 | TRBJ1-3 | many | TRBD1 | TRBV7-9 | CASSSDRLSSGNTIYF | TGTGCCAGCAGCTCGGACAGGCTGAGCTCTGGAAACACCATATATTTT
14 | TRBJ1-5 | many | - | TRBV6-5 | CASSSHLQGQPQHF | TGTGCCAGCAGCTCCCACTTACAAGGTCAGCCCCAGCATTTT
15 | TRBJ1-4 | many | TRBD1 | TRBV5-1 | CASSSDRGRDEKLFF | TGCGCCAGCAGCAGTGACAGGGGGCGGGATGAAAAACTGTTTTTT
14 | TRBJ1-1 | - | - | TRBV18 | CASSLRDTNTEAFF | TGTGCCAGCTCACTCCGGGACACTAACACTGAAGCTTTCTTT
12 | TRBJ1-2 | - | - | TRBV28 | CASSFRGYGYTF | TGTGCCAGCAGTTTTCGAGGCTATGGCTACACCTTC
14 | TRBJ2-7 | - | - | TRBV11-2 | CASSWGLSGYEQYF | TGTGCCAGCAGCTGGGGACTCTCAGGATACGAGCAGTACTTC
15 | TRBJ2-1 | once | TRBD2 | TRBV28 | CASTGAGGPRNEQFF | TGTGCCAGCACCGGCGCGGGAGGGCCAAGGAATGAGCAGTTCTTC
15 | TRBJ1-5 | - | - | TRBV7-3 | CASSLDGFSNQPQHF | TGTGCCAGCAGCTTAGACGGATTTAGCAATCAGCCCCAGCATTTT
14 | TRBJ2-7 | - | - | TRBV18 | CASSPPRDSYEQYF | TGTGCCAGCTCACCACCAAGGGATTCCTACGAGCAGTACTTC
15 | TRBJ1-1 | once | - | TRBV19 | CASSIDGQMNTEAFF | TGTGCCAGTAGTATAGACGGACAGATGAACACTGAAGCTTTCTTT
12 | TRBJ1-1 | - | - | TRBV6-6 | CASSYSTSEAFF | TGTGCCAGCAGTTACTCGACCAGTGAAGCTTTCTTT
13 | TRBJ2-7 | - | - | TRBV5-1 | CASSKGGAYEQYF | TGCGCCAGCAGCAAAGGGGGAGCCTACGAGCAGTACTTC
13 | TRBJ2-1 | - | TRBD2 | TRBV7-3 | CASSPGTSFEQFF | TGTGCCAGCAGCCCAGGGACTAGCTTTGAGCAGTTCTTC
14 | TRBJ2-5 | once | - | TRBV11-2 | CASSLDSGQSPQYF | TGTGCCAGCAGCTTAGATTCAGGACAATCCCCCCAGTACTTC
11 | TRBJ2-7 | many | TRBD1 | TRBV2 | CASIQGAEQYF | TGTGCCAGCATCCAGGGGGCCGAGCAGTACTTC
16 | TRBJ1-2 | - | - | TRBV7-8 | CASSLAEPGRLGGYTF | TGTGCCAGCAGCTTAGCGGAGCCAGGGCGGTTGGGTGGCTACACCTTC
15 | TRBJ2-7 | - | - | TRBV28 | CASSLWDDRMHEQYF | TGTGCCAGCAGTTTATGGGACGACAGGATGCACGAGCAGTACTTC
15 | TRBJ2-7 | once | TRBD2 | TRBV30 | CACSRVQGLVEEQYF | TGTGCCTGTAGTCGAGTACAGGGACTAGTAGAGGAGCAGTACTTC
17 | TRBJ2-5 | - | TRBD2 | TRBV7-2 | CASSLGDIAGSGETQYF | TGTGCCAGCAGCTTAGGTGACATAGCGGGATCTGGGGAGACCCAGTACTTC
17 | TRBJ2-2 | once | - | TRBV9 | CASSVKWVGLVAGELFF | TGTGCCAGCAGCGTCAAGTGGGTTGGACTTGTGGCCGGGGAGCTGTTTTTT
15 | TRBJ2-2 | - | - | TRBV27 | CASSLRLASTGELFF | TGTGCCAGCAGTTTAAGGCTAGCGAGCACCGGGGAGCTGTTTTTT
14 | TRBJ2-7 | - | - | TRBV7-9 | CASSPGHASYEQYF | TGTGCCAGCAGCCCGGGACACGCGAGCTACGAGCAGTACTTC
14 | TRBJ2-7 | - | - | TRBV7-6 | CASSLSRWAHEQYF | TGTGCCAGCAGCTTAAGCCGGTGGGCCCACGAGCAGTACTTC
15 | TRBJ2-1 | - | TRBD2 | TRBV7-3 | CASSFRTSVVGEQFF | TGTGCCAGCAGCTTTAGGACTAGCGTAGTGGGTGAGCAGTTCTTC
15 | TRBJ2-3 | - | TRBD1 | TRBV19 | CASATAGGGTDTQYF | TGTGCCAGTGCCACCGCAGGGGGAGGCACAGATACGCAGTATTTT
15 | TRBJ2-1 | - | - | TRBV5-1 | CASSLQPSSYNEQFF | TGCGCCAGCAGCCTTCAACCCAGCTCCTACAATGAGCAGTTCTTC
13 | TRBJ2-7 | many | TRBD2 | TRBV7-8 | CASSLLAEYEQYF | TGTGCCAGCAGCCTACTAGCGGAATACGAGCAGTACTTC
16 | TRBJ2-7 | - | - | TRBV4-1 | CASSQDLDSITYEQYF | TGCGCCAGCAGCCAAGATCTTGACTCGATTACCTACGAGCAGTACTTC
15 | TRBJ2-5 | once | - | TRBV6-6 | CASSYSGQAQETQYF | TGTGCCAGCAGTTACTCTGGGCAGGCCCAAGAGACCCAGTACTTC
15 | TRBJ2-1 | - | TRBD2 | TRBV4-1 | CASSQDAAGYNEQFF | TGCGCCAGCAGCCAAGATGCAGCGGGATACAATGAGCAGTTCTTC
13 | TRBJ1-2 | - | - | TRBV6-1 | CAIEGGGDYGYTF | TGTGCCATCGAGGGAGGGGGGGATTACGGCTACACCTTC
16 | TRBJ1-4 | - | - | TRBV25-1 | CASSGIEEGGNEKLFF | TGTGCCAGCAGCGGAATCGAGGAGGGGGGAAATGAAAAACTGTTTTTT
11 | TRBJ2-2 | - | - | TRBV11-2 | CASQWGGELFF | TGTGCCAGCCAATGGGGCGGGGAGCTGTTTTTT
17 | TRBJ2-5 | - | TRBD2 | TRBV7-2 | CASSLGVTSGRQETQYF | TGTGCCAGCAGCTTAGGGGTGACTAGCGGTCGCCAAGAGACCCAGTACTTC
15 | TRBJ1-2 | once | TRBD1 | TRBV6-1 | CASNIDRGGNYGYTF | TGTGCCAGCAACATTGACAGGGGCGGTAACTATGGCTACACCTTC
13 | TRBJ1-1 | - | - | TRBV4-1 | CASSVEVKTEAFF | TGCGCCAGCAGCGTGGAAGTTAAGACTGAAGCTTTCTTT
15 | TRBJ2-5 | - | TRBD1 | TRBV19 | CASSYRDRGQETQYF | TGTGCCAGTAGTTACCGGGACAGGGGCCAAGAGACCCAGTACTTC
15 | TRBJ2-3 | - | - | TRBV11-2 | CASSLDHTTTDTQYF | TGTGCCAGCAGCTTAGATCATACTACCACAGATACGCAGTATTTT
15 | TRBJ2-1 | - | - | TRBV5-4 | CASSPPHEVYNEQFF | TGTGCCAGCAGTCCCCCCCACGAAGTTTACAATGAGCAGTTCTTC
15 | TRBJ2-7 | few | - | TRBV11-2 | CASSLVAGISYEQYF | TGTGCCAGCAGCTTAGTCGCAGGGATATCCTACGAGCAGTACTTC
15 | TRBJ2-7 | - | TRBD1 | TRBV7-3 | CASSLTRTGTSEQYF | TGTGCCAGCAGCTTAACAAGGACAGGTACCTCCGAGCAGTACTTC